What follows is one TCR beta chain and its context. This clone's antigen is unknown. Base quality data are lacking; no much larger clone is found one base away. From the germline V gene (reference sequence), CDR1 is SGHNT and CDR2 is YYREEE. V loses 1 base of germline sequence and J loses 2 bases, and the interval between the two ends is 9 bases. Taken from cysteine to phenylalanine, the CDR3 has 15 residues. Left in the record is the CDR3 DNA by itself, 45 bases read in frame from the first base. The sample comes from a study of PD-L1 blockade in urothelial cancer (dated 2017 in TCRdb). A note on the overall study: All patients started therapy around 2014 and received atezolizumab 1,200 mg intravenously every 3 weeks. About nine tenths of the roughly 30 patients were males with bladder-origin urothelial cancer, and about 65% of the roughly 30 reported a prior smoking history. An ECOG performance status of 0 or 1 was recorded for the patients, and 0 to 3 prior chemotherapy regimens had been received by the patients. Blood samples were analyzed 3 weeks after the start of treatment (second dose) and 6 weeks after the start of treatment. Blood samples gave a median of approximately 150,000 T cells and approximately 85,000 unique TCRs, with a median clonality of about 0.078. The study was an exploratory multi-omic analysis of somatic, immune and clinical correlates of response to PD-L1 blockade with atezolizumab in urothelial cancer. Pretreatment tumor samples, along with matched peripheral blood collected serially before and after atezolizumab treatment, underwent TCR sequencing. Durable clinical benefit meant progression-free survival longer than 6 months, and TCR features were also tested against progression-free and overall survival. In the same patients, whole exome sequencing and RNA sequencing of pretreatment tumors were performed in addition to TCR sequencing. Roughly ten patients achieved durable clinical benefit and fewer than 25 did not. Some 30 patients had pretreatment blood TCR-seq, 24 had at least one posttreatment blood collection, and 24 had tumor TCR-seq. What the authors observed across the whole study: Because the sample size was small (n ≈ 30) and many exploratory analyses were performed, the results are intended to be hypothesis-generating. Improved progression-free and overall survival was associated with having pretreatment peripheral blood TCR clonality below the median. Patients with durable benefit showed greater expansion of tumor-associated TCR clones in peripheral blood 3 weeks after starting treatment (n ≈ 20, p = 0.022).

To estimate absolute template abundance from read counts, synthetic TCR analog templates were spiked into each PCR. The immunoSEQ assay used bias-controlled V and J gene primers to amplify TCRbeta CDR3 regions from genomic DNA. Sequencing of rearranged TCRbeta segments was done at approximately 20X coverage. The study's processing was this. Clustering was used to correct sequencing errors, and CDR3s were annotated against IMGT to assign V, D and J genes. Only productive TCRbeta rearrangements were used in downstream analyses, excluding out-of-frame or stop-codon sequences. Clonality was calculated as one minus the Shannon entropy normalized by the log of the number of unique productive sequences. Clones differing between time points or between blood and tumor were identified by Fisher's exact test with Benjamini-Hochberg correction at adjusted p below 0.01. TCRdb limited this immuneACCESS table to in-frame rearrangements with V and J called. A share of clones is missing; checked studies link under half to unresolved V genes, and the rest is unexplained. That table furnishes V, J and clone size, whereas the DNA furnished D and trimming. For this sample the table gives about 35,000 clones, of which roughly 82% were detected only once. The ten largest account for more than 9% of the sample.

Explained via the paper, the time point label denotes: peripheral blood 6 weeks after treatment start. The cohort comprised more than 25 patients with locally advanced or metastatic urothelial carcinoma treated at Memorial Sloan Kettering on a trial protocol. Peripheral blood mononuclear cells were collected pretreatment and during treatment, with between 1 and 8 total time points per patient. The Qiagen DNeasy Blood extraction kit was used to purify genomic DNA from total PBMCs and from tumor samples. PBMCs were collected pretreatment and during treatment, and were isolated and stored as previously described.

This specimen was PBMCs, taken around atezolizumab (anti-PD-L1) treatment. The clonotype comes from a man aged 40-49 years with urothelial cancer. The rearranged segments are TRBV5-4 and TRBJ2-2; a weak D assignment points to TRBD1 (6 bases agree). The DNA sequence is given as TGTGCCAGCAGCTTGTACAGGGTAAACACCGGGGAGCTGTTTTTT. This is translated as CASSLYRVNTGELFF.